A selection of T cell receptor beta chains follows, all from one sample in a study of blood T cells in healthy people across ages. TCRdb re-called the 5' RACE reads through MiXCR, storing one row per CDR3 protein. The repertoire holds over 700,000 distinct CDR3 sequences, with 20% to 30% as singletons. A further study also used this sample, focusing on T cells of mothers and their children.

Sequencing was performed on blood. The source of these receptors is a boy younger than 18 in good health. Each CDR3 is given with its conserved first and last residue. The D gene is left open where the match is weak. Clone size is not always given. Where it is, it says once, few, many or a class for expanded clones.

V	J	size	D	DNA	CDR3
TRBV25-1	TRBJ2-1	-	TRBD1	TGTGCCAGCAGTGGAAGGGACAGGGGAAACAATGAGCAGTTCTTC	CASSGRDRGNNEQFF
TRBV5-6	TRBJ2-3	-	TRBD2	TGTGCCAGCAGCTTGGGACTAGCGGTCTCAGATACGCAGTATTTT	CASSLGLAVSDTQYF
TRBV12-3/TRBV12-4	TRBJ1-3	-	-	TGTGCCAGCAGTACCCGTGGTTCTGGAAACACCATATATTTT	CASSTRGSGNTIYF
TRBV15	TRBJ2-5	few	TRBD2	TGTGCCACCAGCAGCCGGGGGGGCTTCCAAGAGACCCAGTACTTC	CATSSRGGFQETQYF
TRBV6-2/TRBV6-3	TRBJ2-5	-	-	TGTGCCAGCGGTCAGGTGGGGCAGGGGTTGGGAGAGACCCAGTACTTC	CASGQVGQGLGETQYF
TRBV7-2	TRBJ2-3	-	TRBD1	TGTGCCAGCAGCTTCGGGACAGGGAGCACAGATACGCAGTATTTT	CASSFGTGSTDTQYF
TRBV29-1	TRBJ2-7	-	-	TGCAGCGTTGTGGCGACGAACGGTTACGAGCAGTACTTC	CSVVATNGYEQYF
TRBV11-2	TRBJ1-2	-	-	TGTGCCAGCAGCATGACAGTTGAAGTGCGCTATGGCTACACCTTC	CASSMTVEVRYGYTF
TRBV5-1	TRBJ2-1	-	TRBD2	TGCGCCAGTGACACCGGGACTAGCGGGAGCAATCAGTTCTTC	CASDTGTSGSNQFF
TRBV7-3	TRBJ2-3	-	-	TGTGCCAGCAGCTCAATCCTCGGAGATACGCAGTATTTT	CASSSILGDTQYF
TRBV12-3/TRBV12-4	TRBJ2-1	-	-	TGTGCCAGCAGTCTACCGGTCGGGAATGAGCAGTTCTTC	CASSLPVGNEQFF